The present TCR beta chain was sequenced within a study of control samples from healthy donors and cancer patients. V shed 4 bases and J shed 4 bases, with 7 bases lying between them. The CDR3 is 12 residues long. Looked up from germline, CDR1 is SGDLS and CDR2 is YYNGEE. Measured with immunoSEQ multiplex PCR; TCRdb has only the in-frame clones, and not every one. Of some 120,000 clones listed, about 92% are singletons. This chain joins TRBV9 and TRBJ2-3; D is unresolved. Sequencing input: PBMCs. The receptor was derived from an elderly man with head and neck cancer. The CDR3 here is CASSPIADTQYF. The CDR3 DNA follows: TGTGCCAGCAGCCCTATTGCAGATACGCAGTATTTT.